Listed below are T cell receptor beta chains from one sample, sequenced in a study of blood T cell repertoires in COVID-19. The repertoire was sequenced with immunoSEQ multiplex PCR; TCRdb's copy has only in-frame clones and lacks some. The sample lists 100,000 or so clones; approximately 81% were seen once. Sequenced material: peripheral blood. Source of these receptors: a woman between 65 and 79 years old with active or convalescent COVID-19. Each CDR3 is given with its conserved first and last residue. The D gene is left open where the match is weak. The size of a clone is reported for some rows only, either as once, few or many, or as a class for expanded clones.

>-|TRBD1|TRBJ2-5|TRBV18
TGTGCCAGCTCACCACGGGACAGGCAACAAGAGACCCAGTACTTC
CASSPRDRQQETQYF
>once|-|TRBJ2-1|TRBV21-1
TGTGCCAGCATGTCGATTAGCCCTCAGGGTGAGCAGTTCTTC
CASMSISPQGEQFF
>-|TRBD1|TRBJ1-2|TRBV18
TGTGCCAGCTCACAGGGGGACAGCTATGGCTACACCTTC
CASSQGDSYGYTF
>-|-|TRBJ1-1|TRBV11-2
TGTGCCAGCAGCTTAGGGGACATTGTGAACACTGAAGCTTTCTTT
CASSLGDIVNTEAFF
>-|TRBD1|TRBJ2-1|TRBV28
TGTGCCAGCAGACCCGGGACAGACCTTTGGGAGTTCTTC
CASRPGTDLWEFF
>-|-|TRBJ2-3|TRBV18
TGTGCCAGCTCACGGTCCATAGCGGACGAAGATACGCAGTATTTT
CASSRSIADEDTQYF
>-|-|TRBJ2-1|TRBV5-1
TGCGCCAGCAGCCTGTTAGCATATGAGCAGTTCTTC
CASSLLAYEQFF
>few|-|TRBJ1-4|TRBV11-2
TGTGCCAGCAGTTATACCGGGACACCTAATGAAAAACTGTTTTTT
CASSYTGTPNEKLFF
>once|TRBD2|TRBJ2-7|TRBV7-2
TGTGCCAGCAGCTTATTCCTAGCGGGGGGCATCTCCTACGAGCAGTACTTC
CASSLFLAGGISYEQYF
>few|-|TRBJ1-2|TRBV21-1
TGTGCCAGCAGCGGGCCCGGGACAGGGTCCCATGGCTACACCTTC
CASSGPGTGSHGYTF
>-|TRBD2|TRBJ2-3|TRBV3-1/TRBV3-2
TGTGCCAGCAGCTGGACTAGCGGGGGGGGCGGCACAGATACGCAGTATTTT
CASSWTSGGGGTDTQYF
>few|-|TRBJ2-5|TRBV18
TGTGCCAGCTCACTCGGGACTTACATACTGGAGACCCAGTACTTC
CASSLGTYILETQYF
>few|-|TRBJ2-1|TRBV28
TGTGCCAGCAGGGCCCGTATCGGCGGGGATTCACGGAGGGTTGAGCAGTTCTTC
CASRARIGGDSRRVEQFF
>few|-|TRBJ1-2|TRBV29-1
TGCAGCGTTCTATCCTCCGGGAAAAACTATGGCTACACCTTC
CSVLSSGKNYGYTF
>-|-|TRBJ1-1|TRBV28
TGTGCCAGCAGTTTATGGGTGGCCGAGAACACTGAAGCTTTCTTT
CASSLWVAENTEAFF
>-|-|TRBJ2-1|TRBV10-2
TGCGCCAGCAGTGAGGTTAGCGTCTATGAGCAGTTCTTC
CASSEVSVYEQFF
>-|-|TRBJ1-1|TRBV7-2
TGTGCCAGCAGCTGGCACATGAACACTGAAGCTTTCTTT
CASSWHMNTEAFF
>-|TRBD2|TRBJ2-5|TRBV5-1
TGCGCCAGCAGCCCACTAAGCGGGAGAGCAGAGACCCAGTACTTC
CASSPLSGRAETQYF
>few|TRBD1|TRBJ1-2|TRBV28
TGTGCCAGCAGAGGGACAGGGAAGAACTATGGCTACACCTTC
CASRGTGKNYGYTF
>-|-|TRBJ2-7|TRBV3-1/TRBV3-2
TGTGCCAGCTCCGATCGGGGGGCCCACGAGCAGTACTTC
CASSDRGAHEQYF
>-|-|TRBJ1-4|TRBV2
TGTGCCAGCAGTTGGCTCTCCACTAATGAAAAACTGTTTTTT
CASSWLSTNEKLFF
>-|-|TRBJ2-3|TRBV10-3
TGTGCCATCAATGGGGCCTCAGATACGCAGTATTTT
CAINGASDTQYF
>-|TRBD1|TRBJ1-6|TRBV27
TGTGCCAGCAGTCAGGGGGCACGATATAATTCACCCCTCCACTTT
CASSQGARYNSPLHF
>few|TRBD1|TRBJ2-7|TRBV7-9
TGTGCCAGCAGCCGACAGGGCGAGACCTACGAGCAGTACTTC
CASSRQGETYEQYF
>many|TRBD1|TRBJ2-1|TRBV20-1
TGCAGTGCTAGCCCGGGACAGGGGAAGGTCTTC
CSASPGQGKVF
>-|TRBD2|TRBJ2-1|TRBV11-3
TGTGCCAGCAGCTTAGGGACTAGCGGGAGTGGGGAGCAGTTCTTC
CASSLGTSGSGEQFF
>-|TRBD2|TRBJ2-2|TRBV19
TGTGCCAGTAGTATAGAGGCTAGCGGAGTGACCGGGGAGCTGTTTTTT
CASSIEASGVTGELFF
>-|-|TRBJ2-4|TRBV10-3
TGTGCCATCAGTGAATTGGGACTAGCCAAAAACATTCAGTACTTC
CAISELGLAKNIQYF
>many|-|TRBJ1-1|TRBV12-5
TGTGCTAGTGTCCTACACACTGAAGCTTTCTTT
CASVLHTEAFF
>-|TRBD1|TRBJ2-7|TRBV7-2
TGTGCCAGCAGCTTAGTTATTCGGGACAGGGCTGACGAGCAGTACTTC
CASSLVIRDRADEQYF
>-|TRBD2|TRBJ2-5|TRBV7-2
TGTGCCAGCAGCCCCGGACGGGGGGGGGCCCAGTACTTC
CASSPGRGGAQYF
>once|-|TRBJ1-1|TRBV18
TGTGCCAGCTCCCTTAAGAGCCTGAACACTGAAGCTTTCTTT
CASSLKSLNTEAFF
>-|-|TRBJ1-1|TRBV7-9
TGTGCCAGCAGCTCTAGGTCGGGAGTTGAAGCTTTCTTT
CASSSRSGVEAFF
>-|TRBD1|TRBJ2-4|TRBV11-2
TGTGCCAGCAGCTCGCGGCTCCCGGGACAGGCCAACAAAAACATTCAGTACTTC
CASSSRLPGQANKNIQYF
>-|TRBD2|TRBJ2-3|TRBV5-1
TGCGCCAGCAGCGCCGGGACTAGTACTTACACAGATACGCAGTATTTT
CASSAGTSTYTDTQYF
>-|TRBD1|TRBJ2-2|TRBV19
TGTGCCAGTATTCTGGGACAGGGGGTTAACACCGGGGAGCTGTTTTTT
CASILGQGVNTGELFF
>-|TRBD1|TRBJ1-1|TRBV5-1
TGCGCCAGCAGCTGGGGACAGGGTCTGAACACTGAAGCTTTCTTT
CASSWGQGLNTEAFF
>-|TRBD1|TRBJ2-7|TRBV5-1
TGCGCCAGCACCCGGACAGGGAAAACCTACGAGCAGTACTTC
CASTRTGKTYEQYF
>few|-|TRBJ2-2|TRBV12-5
TGTGCTAGTGGTTTGTCACTAGCGAACACCGGGGAGCTGTTTTTT
CASGLSLANTGELFF
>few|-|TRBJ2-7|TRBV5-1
TGCGCCAGCAGCTTGGATGGCAATTCCTACGAGCAGTACTTC
CASSLDGNSYEQYF
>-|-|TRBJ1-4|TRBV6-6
TGTGCCAGCAGTTACCCCGGGGGGAGGACTAATGAAAAACTGTTTTTT
CASSYPGGRTNEKLFF
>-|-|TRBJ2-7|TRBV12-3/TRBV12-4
TGTGCCAGCAGTTTACGAGAAGCCTACGAGCAGTACTTC
CASSLREAYEQYF
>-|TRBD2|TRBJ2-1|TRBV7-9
TGTGCCAGCAGCTTAGCGCTTGCGGGGGGGAACAATGAGCAGTTCTTC
CASSLALAGGNNEQFF
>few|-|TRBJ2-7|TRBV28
TGTGCCAGCAATGGTCCTCCTCGGGGGTCCTACGAGCAGTACTTC
CASNGPPRGSYEQYF
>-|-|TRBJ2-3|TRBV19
TGTGCCAGCCAGAGACAGACTGCTAGCACAGATACGCAGTATTTT
CASQRQTASTDTQYF
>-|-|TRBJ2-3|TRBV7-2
TGTGCCAGCAGCTTAGCGCCGACTACCACAGATACGCAGTATTTT
CASSLAPTTTDTQYF
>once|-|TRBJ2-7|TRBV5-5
TGTGCCAGCAGCTTTAACTCCTACGAGCAGTACTTC
CASSFNSYEQYF
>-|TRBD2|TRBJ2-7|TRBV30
TGTGCCTGGAGTCCCGGGACTACAGTACGAGAGCAGTACTTC
CAWSPGTTVREQYF
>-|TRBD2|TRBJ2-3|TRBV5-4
TGTGCCAGCAGCTTAGGCCGGGGGGGGGCTCGCACAGATACGCAGTATTTT
CASSLGRGGARTDTQYF
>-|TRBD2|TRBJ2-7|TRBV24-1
TGTGCCACCAGGGGGAGGGGGCAGTACTTC
CATRGRGQYF
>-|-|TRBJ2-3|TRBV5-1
TGCGCCAGCAGCTTCCAGGGTATTGGCACAGATACGCAGTATTTT
CASSFQGIGTDTQYF
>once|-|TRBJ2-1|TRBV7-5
TGTGCCAGAAGCTTGGGGCGAACTAGCGGGAGTTCCTACAATGAGCAGTTCTTC
CARSLGRTSGSSYNEQFF
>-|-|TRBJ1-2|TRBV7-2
TGTGCCAGCAGCCGGGGACAACTATATGGCTACACCTTC
CASSRGQLYGYTF
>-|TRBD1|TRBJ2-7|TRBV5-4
TGTGCCAGCAGCTTGGGTGGACAGGGCTGGGAGCAGTACTTC
CASSLGGQGWEQYF
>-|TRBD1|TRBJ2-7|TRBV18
TGTGCCAGCTCACCATTCCAGGGGGCGGGTGTCGACGAGCAGTACTTC
CASSPFQGAGVDEQYF
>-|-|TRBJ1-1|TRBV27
TGTGCCAGCAGTTCACAGGGATCGAACACTGAAGCTTTCTTT
CASSSQGSNTEAFF
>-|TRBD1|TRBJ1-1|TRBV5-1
TGCGCCAGCAGCCCGGGACAGGGAGAAACTGAAGCTTTCTTT
CASSPGQGETEAFF
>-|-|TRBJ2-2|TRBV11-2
TGTGCCAGCAGTTCACAGGTATCCGGGGAGCTGTTTTTT
CASSSQVSGELFF
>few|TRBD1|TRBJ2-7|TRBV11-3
TGTGCCAGCAGCGCACAACAGGGGACAGACTACGAGCAGTACTTC
CASSAQQGTDYEQYF